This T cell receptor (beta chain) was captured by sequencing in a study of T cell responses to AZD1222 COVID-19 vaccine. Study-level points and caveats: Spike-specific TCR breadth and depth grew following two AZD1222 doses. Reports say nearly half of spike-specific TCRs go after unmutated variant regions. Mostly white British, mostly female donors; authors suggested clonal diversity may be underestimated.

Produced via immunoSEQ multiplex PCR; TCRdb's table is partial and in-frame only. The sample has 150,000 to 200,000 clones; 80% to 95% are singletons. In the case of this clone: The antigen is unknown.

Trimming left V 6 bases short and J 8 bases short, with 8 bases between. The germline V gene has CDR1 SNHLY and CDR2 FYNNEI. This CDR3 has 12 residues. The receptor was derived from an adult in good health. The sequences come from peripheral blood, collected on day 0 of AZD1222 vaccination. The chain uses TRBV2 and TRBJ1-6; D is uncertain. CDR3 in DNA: TGTGCCAGCAGCTACACGGATTCACCCCTCCACTTT. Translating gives CASSYTDSPLHF.